The 6 T cell receptor beta chains presented below share a single source sample, sequenced in a study of blood T cells in healthy people across ages. Next came a second PCR, run for about 7 to 12 cycles, which used a sample-barcoded 5' primer along with a J-beta primer mix. TCRdb re-called the 5' RACE reads through MiXCR, storing one row per CDR3 protein. Seen here are roughly 860,000 distinct CDR3 sequences, 55% to 65% observed once, and the top ten hold roughly 25%. The sample taken for sequencing was blood. The receptors shown here come from a man younger than 40 in good health.

The chain links TRBV29-1 to TRBJ2-3; D remains unclear. Germline-derived CDR1 and CDR2 are SQVTM and ANQGSEA. V lost 7 bases and J 0 bases, leaving 11 bases between the germline ends. CDR3 length equals 13 residues. The CDR3 region is CSAPHVSTDTQYF. DNA for the CDR3: TGCAGCGCCCCACATGTAAGCACAGATACGCAGTATTTT.

The gene calls are TRBV7-3 and TRBJ2-7; 8 nucleotides match TRBD1. The J segment lost 10 bases and the V segment lost 3 bases, leaving 17 bases of the junction unmatched. Germline loops: CDR1 SGHTA, CDR2 FQGTGA. There are 16 residues in the CDR3. The CDR3 DNA reads as TGTGCCAGCAGCTTTACAGGGCGACAGGGACAGGAGCCCCAGTACTTC. This sequence encodes CASSFTGRQGQEPQYF.

The V and J genes are TRBV6-5 and TRBJ1-1, with D possibly being TRBD1 (5 bases). The CDR3 is 13 amino acids. Germline V gene data show CDR1 as MNHEY and CDR2 as SVGAGI. Trimming removed 7 bases from V and 5 bases from J, with 14 bases in between. CDR3 loop: CASTTGGGTEAFF. The DNA for the CDR3 is TGTGCCAGCACGACCGGGGGAGGTACTGAAGCTTTCTTT.

The rearrangement uses TRBV20-1 and TRBJ2-3; the match to TRBD2 covers 14 bases. Germline-derived CDR1 and CDR2 are DFQATT and SNEGSKA (reference sequence). This CDR3 is built from 18 residues. V lost 0 bases and J lost 6; bases outside the gene matches: 11. The chain's CDR3 is CSARDPGLAGGLYDTQYF. DNA of the CDR3: TGCAGTGCTAGAGATCCCGGACTAGCGGGGGGCCTTTACGATACGCAGTATTTT.

V usage is TRBV6-6 and J usage is TRBJ1-1; 9 positions match TRBD1. V dropped 4 bases and J dropped 6; count of bases not matched to a gene: 6. The germline CDR1 and CDR2 sequences are MNHNY and SVGAGI (reference sequence). The CDR3 is 14 residues long. In nucleotides, the CDR3 is TGTGCCAGCAGTTCCGACAGGGGGGGGGCTGAAGCTTTCTTT. Amino acid sequence: CASSSDRGGAEAFF.

This clonotype was detected only a few times. The chain combines TRBV6-2 or TRBV6-3 with TRBJ2-2; no clear D. This CDR3 spans 17 amino acids. V was pared by 0 bases and J by 0 bases, with 11 bases between. Germline loops: CDR1 MNHEY, CDR2 SVGEGT. The CDR3 bases are TGTGCCAGCAGTTACTCGTCGGCCAAAGCGAACACCGGGGAGCTGTTTTTT. Amino acids: CASSYSSAKANTGELFF.